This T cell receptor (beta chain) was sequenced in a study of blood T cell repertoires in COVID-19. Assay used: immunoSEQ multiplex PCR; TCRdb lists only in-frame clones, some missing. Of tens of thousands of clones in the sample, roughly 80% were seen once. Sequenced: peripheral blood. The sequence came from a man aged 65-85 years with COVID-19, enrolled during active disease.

The CDR3 DNA reads TGTGCCAGCAGCCAAAACACCGGGGAGCTGTTTTTT. It translates to CASSQNTGELFF. The rearrangement uses TRBV28 and TRBJ2-2; D remains unclear. The CDR3 consists of 12 residues. V gave up 6 bases and J gave up 2 bases, with 4 bases separating them. Germline-derived CDR1 and CDR2 are MDHEN and SYDVKM.